This T cell receptor beta chain was identified during a study of blood T cell repertoires in COVID-19. Study in general: Acute-phase and convalescent COVID-19 samples originated in the United States, Italy and Spain. T cells, B-cell-depleted T cells, or PBMCs provided the cDNA or gDNA that served as material.

Per the study methods: Nucleated cell counts were estimated from reference gene primer amplification. Sequencing was performed with immunoSEQ multiplex PCR; in TCRdb, only in-frame clones are kept and a portion is missing. V, J and clone size were drawn from that table, and D and trimming were deduced from the DNA. The sample consists of under 500,000 clones, around 89% of them appearing once. The CDR3 extends over 18 amino acids. Germline V gene lookup returns CDR1 LNHDA and CDR2 SQIVND (reference sequence). Losses at the gene ends were 5 bases for V and 4 bases for J; bases not matched to a gene: 12.

Sequencing used peripheral blood. V gene TRBV19 combines with J gene TRBJ2-1; 12 bases align to TRBD2. The receptor comes from a woman younger than 45 with acute or convalescent COVID-19. CDR3 nucleotide sequence: TGTGCCAGTAGTGCTACTCCACTAGCGGGGGGAGGGTACAATGAGCAGTTCTTC. This codes for CASSATPLAGGGYNEQFF.